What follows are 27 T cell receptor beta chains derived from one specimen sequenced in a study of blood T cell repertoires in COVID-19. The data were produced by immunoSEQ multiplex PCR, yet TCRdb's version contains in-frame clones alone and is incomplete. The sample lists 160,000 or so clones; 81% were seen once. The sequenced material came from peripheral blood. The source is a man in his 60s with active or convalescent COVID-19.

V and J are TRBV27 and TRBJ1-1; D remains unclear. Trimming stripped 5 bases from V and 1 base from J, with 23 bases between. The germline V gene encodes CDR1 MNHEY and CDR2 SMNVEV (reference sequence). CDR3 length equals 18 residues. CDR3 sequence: CASSLHPSQIKANTEAFF. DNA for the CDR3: TGTGCCAGCAGTCTCCATCCATCACAGATTAAGGCGAACACTGAAGCTTTCTTT.

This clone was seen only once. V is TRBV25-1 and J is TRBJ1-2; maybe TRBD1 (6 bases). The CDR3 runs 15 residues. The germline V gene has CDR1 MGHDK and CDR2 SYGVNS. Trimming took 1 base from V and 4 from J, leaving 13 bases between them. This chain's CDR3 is CASSESQGFIYGYTF. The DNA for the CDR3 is TGTGCCAGCAGTGAATCGCAGGGGTTCATCTATGGCTACACCTTC.

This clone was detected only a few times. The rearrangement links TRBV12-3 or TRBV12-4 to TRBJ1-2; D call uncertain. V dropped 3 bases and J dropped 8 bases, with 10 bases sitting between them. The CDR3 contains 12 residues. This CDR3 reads CASSFNGGGYTF. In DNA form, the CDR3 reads TGTGCCAGCAGTTTCAATGGAGGCGGCTACACCTTC.

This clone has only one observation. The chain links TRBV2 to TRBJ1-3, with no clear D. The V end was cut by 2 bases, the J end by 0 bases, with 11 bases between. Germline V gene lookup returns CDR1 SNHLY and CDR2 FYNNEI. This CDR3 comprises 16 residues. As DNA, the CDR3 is TGTGCCAGCAGTGAATGGGCCTCCGGCTCTGGAAACACCATATATTTT. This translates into CASSEWASGSGNTIYF. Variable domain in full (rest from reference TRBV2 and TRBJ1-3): EPEVTQTPSHQVTQMGQEVILRCVPISNHLYFYWYRQILGQKVEFLVSFYNNEISEKSEIFDDQFSVERPDGSNFTLKIRSTKLEDSAMYFCASSEWASGSGNTIYFGEGSWLTVV.

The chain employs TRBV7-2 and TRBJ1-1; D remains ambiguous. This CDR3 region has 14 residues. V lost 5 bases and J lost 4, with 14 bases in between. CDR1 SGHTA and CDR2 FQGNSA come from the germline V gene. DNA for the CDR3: TGTGCCAGCAGCAAAAAGGGTGGGAGCACTGAAGCTTTCTTT. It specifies CASSKKGGSTEAFF.

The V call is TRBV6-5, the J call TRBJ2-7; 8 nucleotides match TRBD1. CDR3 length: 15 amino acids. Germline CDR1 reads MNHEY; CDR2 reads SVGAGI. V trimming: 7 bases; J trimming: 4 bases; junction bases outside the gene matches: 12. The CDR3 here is CASILTPGTGYEQYF. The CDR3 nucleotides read TGTGCCAGCATTCTGACCCCCGGGACAGGATACGAGCAGTACTTC.

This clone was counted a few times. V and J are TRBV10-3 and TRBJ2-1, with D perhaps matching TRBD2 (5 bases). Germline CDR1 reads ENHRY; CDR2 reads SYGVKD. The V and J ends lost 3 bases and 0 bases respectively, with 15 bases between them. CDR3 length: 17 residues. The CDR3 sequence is CAISDQVGESSYNEQFF. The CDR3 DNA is TGTGCCATCAGTGACCAGGTCGGGGAGAGCTCCTACAATGAGCAGTTCTTC.

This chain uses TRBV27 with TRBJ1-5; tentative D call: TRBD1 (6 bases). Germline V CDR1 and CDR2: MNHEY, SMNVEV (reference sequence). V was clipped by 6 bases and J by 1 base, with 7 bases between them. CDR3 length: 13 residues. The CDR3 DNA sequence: TGTGCCAGCAGGGACAGAAGCAATCAGCCCCAGCATTTT. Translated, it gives CASRDRSNQPQHF.

The CDR3 coding sequence is TGTGCCAGCAGCGACTACAGGGGAGCGAACACTGAAGCTTTCTTT. Translated: CASSDYRGANTEAFF. The V gene is TRBV11-2, the J gene TRBJ1-1; 7 positions agree with TRBD1. V dropped 5 bases and J dropped 1; count of bases not matched to a gene: 7. The CDR3 extends over 15 amino acids. Germline V lookup: CDR1 SGHAT, CDR2 FQNNGV. Looking up the rest from reference TRBV11-2 and TRBJ1-1 gives the full variable domain: EAGVAQSPRYKIIEKRQSVAFWCNPISGHATLYWYQQILGQGPKLLIQFQNNGVVDDSQLPKDRFSAERLKGVDSTLKIQPAKLEDSAVYLCASSDYRGANTEAFFGQGTRLTVV.

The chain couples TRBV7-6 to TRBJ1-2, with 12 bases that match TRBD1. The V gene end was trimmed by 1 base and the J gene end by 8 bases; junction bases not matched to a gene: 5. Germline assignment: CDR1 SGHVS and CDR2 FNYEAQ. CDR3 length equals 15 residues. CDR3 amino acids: CASSLEGQGAGGYTF. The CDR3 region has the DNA TGTGCCAGCAGCTTAGAGGGACAGGGGGCTGGGGGCTACACCTTC. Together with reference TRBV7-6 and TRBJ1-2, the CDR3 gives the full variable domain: GAGVSQSPRYKVTKRGQDVALRCDPISGHVSLYWYRQALGQGPEFLTYFNYEAQQDKSGLPNDRFSAERPEGSISTLTIQRTEQRDSAMYRCASSLEGQGAGGYTFGSGTRLTVV.

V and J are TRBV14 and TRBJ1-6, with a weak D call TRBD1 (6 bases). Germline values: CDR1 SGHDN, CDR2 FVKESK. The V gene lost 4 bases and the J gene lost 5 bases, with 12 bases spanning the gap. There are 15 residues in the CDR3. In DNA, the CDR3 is TGTGCCAGCAGCCCCAGGACAGCCAATAATTCACCCCTCCACTTT. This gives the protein CASSPRTANNSPLHF. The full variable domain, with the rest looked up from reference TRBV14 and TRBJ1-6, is EAGVTQFPSHSVIEKGQTVTLRCDPISGHDNLYWYRRVMGKEIKFLLHFVKESKQDESGMPNNRFLAERTGGTYSTLKVQPAELEDSGVYFCASSPRTANNSPLHFGNGTRLTVT.

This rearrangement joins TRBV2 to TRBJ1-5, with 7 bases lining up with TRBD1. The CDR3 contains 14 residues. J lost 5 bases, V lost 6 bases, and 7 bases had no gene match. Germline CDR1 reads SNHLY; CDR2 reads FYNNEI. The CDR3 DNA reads TGTGCCAGCAGGACACAGGGGCAGGATCAGCCCCAGCATTTT. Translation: CASRTQGQDQPQHF.

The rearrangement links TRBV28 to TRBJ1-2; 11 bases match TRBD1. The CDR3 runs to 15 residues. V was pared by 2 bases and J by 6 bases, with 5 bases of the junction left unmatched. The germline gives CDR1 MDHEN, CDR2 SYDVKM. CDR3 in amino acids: CASSLNGQGADGYTF. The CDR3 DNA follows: TGTGCCAGCAGTTTAAATGGACAGGGGGCCGATGGCTACACCTTC.

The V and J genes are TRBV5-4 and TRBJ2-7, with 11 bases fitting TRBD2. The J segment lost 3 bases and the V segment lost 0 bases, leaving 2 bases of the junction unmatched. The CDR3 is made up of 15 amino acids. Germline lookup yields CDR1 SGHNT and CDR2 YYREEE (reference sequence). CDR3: CASSLGGLAGYEQYF. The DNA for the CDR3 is TGTGCCAGCAGCTTGGGAGGACTAGCGGGCTACGAGCAGTACTTC.

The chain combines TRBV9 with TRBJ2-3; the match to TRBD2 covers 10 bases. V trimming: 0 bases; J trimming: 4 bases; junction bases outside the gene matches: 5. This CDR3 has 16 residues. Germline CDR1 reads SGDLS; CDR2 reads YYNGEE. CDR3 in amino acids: CASSVGIAGGADTQYF. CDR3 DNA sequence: TGTGCCAGCAGCGTAGGGATAGCGGGAGGAGCAGATACGCAGTATTTT.

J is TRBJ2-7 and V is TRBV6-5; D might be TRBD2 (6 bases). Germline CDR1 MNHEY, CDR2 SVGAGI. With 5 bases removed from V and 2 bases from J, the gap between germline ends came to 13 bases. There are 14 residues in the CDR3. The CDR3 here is CASSPETRTYEQYF. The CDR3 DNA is TGTGCCAGCAGTCCTGAGACTAGAACCTACGAGCAGTACTTC.

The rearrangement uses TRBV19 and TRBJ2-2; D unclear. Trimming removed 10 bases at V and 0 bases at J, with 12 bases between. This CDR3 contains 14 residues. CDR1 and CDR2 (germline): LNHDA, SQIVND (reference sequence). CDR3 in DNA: TGTGCCATCGCCCCTACCCCGAACACCGGGGAGCTGTTTTTT. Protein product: CAIAPTPNTGELFF.

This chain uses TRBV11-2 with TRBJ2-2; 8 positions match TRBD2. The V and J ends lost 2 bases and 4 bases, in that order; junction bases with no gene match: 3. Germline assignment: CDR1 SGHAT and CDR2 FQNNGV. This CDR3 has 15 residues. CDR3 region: CASSLLAGSTGELFF. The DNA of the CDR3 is TGTGCCAGCAGCTTATTAGCGGGGTCCACCGGGGAGCTGTTTTTT.

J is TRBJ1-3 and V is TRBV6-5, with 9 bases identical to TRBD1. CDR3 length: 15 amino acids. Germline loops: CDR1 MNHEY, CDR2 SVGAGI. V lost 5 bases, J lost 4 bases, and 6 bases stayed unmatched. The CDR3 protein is CASSQGQGGGNTIYF. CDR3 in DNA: TGTGCCAGCAGTCAGGGACAGGGAGGCGGAAACACCATATATTTT.

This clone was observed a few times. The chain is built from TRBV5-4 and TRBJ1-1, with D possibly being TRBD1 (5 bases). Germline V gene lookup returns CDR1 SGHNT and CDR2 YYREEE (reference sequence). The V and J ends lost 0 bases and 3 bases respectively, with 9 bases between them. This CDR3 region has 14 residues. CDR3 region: CASSLVRGHTEAFF. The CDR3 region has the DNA TGTGCCAGCAGCTTGGTTAGGGGTCACACTGAAGCTTTCTTT.

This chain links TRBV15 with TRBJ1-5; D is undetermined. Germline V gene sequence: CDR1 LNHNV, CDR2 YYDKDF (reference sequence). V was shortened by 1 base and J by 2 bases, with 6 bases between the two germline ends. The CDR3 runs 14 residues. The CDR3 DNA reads TGTGCCACCAGCAGAGTGGCAGGCAATCAGCCCCAGCATTTT. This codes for CATSRVAGNQPQHF.

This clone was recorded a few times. DNA of the CDR3: TGTGCCAGCAGCTTAAGCGGGGGCACTGAAGCTTTCTTT. Translated, it gives CASSLSGGTEAFF. The chain is built from TRBV7-9 and TRBJ1-1; a weak D match, TRBD1 (5 bases). Trimming cost V 2 bases and J 4 bases, with 8 bases left between them. This CDR3 comprises 13 residues. Germline V gene lookup returns CDR1 SEHNR and CDR2 FQNEAQ (reference sequence). The complete variable domain, with remaining parts taken from reference TRBV7-9 and TRBJ1-1, reads DTGVSQNPRHKITKRGQNVTFRCDPISEHNRLYWYRQTLGQGPEFLTYFQNEAQLEKSRLLSDRFSAERPKGSFSTLEIQRTEQGDSAMYLCASSLSGGTEAFFGQGTRLTVV.

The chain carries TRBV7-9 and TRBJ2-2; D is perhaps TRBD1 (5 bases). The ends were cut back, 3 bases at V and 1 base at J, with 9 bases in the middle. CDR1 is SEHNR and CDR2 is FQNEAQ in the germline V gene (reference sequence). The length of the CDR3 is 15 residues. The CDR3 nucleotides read TGTGCCAGCAGCTTCCGTCAGGGGAACACCGGGGAGCTGTTTTTT. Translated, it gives CASSFRQGNTGELFF.

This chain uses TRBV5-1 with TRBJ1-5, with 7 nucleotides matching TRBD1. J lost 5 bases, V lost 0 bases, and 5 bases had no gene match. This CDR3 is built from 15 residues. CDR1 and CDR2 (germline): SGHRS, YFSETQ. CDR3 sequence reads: CASSLGVTGDQPQHF. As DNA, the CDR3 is TGCGCCAGCAGCTTGGGGGTAACAGGGGATCAGCCCCAGCATTTT. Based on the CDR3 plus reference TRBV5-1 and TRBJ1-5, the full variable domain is KAGVTQTPRYLIKTRGQQVTLSCSPISGHRSVSWYQQTPGQGLQFLFEYFSETQRNKGNFPGRFSGRQFSNSRSEMNVSTLELGDSALYLCASSLGVTGDQPQHFGDGTRLSIL.

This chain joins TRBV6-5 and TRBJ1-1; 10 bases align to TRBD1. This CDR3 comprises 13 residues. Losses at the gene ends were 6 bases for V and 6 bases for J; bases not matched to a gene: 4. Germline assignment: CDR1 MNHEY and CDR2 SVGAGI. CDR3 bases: TGTGCCAGCAGCCGGGACAGGGGATCTGAAGCTTTCTTT. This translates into CASSRDRGSEAFF.

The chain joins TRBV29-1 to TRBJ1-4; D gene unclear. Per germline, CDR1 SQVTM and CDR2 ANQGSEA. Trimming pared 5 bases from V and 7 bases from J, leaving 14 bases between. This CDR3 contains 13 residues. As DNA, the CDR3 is TGCAGCGTTCGGTCCGTGGCAGGTGAAAAACTGTTTTTT. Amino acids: CSVRSVAGEKLFF.

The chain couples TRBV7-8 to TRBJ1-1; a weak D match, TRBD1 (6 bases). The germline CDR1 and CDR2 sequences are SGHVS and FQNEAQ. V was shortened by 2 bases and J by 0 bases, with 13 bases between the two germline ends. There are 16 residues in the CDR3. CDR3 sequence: CASSLTLTGLNTEAFF. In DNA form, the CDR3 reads TGTGCCAGCAGCTTAACCCTGACAGGTCTGAACACTGAAGCTTTCTTT.